The next 4 T cell receptor beta chains were all read from a single sample in a study of blood T cell repertoires in COVID-19. The table came from immunoSEQ multiplex PCR; TCRdb's copy has only in-frame clones and leaves some out. Of roughly 80,000 clones listed, about three quarters are singletons. Sequenced sample: peripheral blood. The receptor source for this set is a human donor in a cohort sampled during active COVID-19.

The V and J genes are TRBV2 and TRBJ1-4; TRBD1 is a possible D gene (5 bases). V was cut by 7 bases and J by 6 bases, with 9 bases left in between. The CDR3 runs 12 residues. Germline V gene data show CDR1 as SNHLY and CDR2 as FYNNEI. In DNA, the CDR3 is TGTGCCAGCACCAGGGATGATGAAAAACTGTTTTTT. Translation: CASTRDDEKLFF.

The chain carries TRBV7-9 and TRBJ2-1; 7 bases match TRBD1. CDR1 and CDR2 (germline): SEHNR, FQNEAQ (reference sequence). This CDR3 region has 14 residues. The junction had 8 bases not matched to a gene; V was cut back by 4 bases and J by 8 bases. CDR3 sequence: CASSSWTGFHEQFF. The CDR3 coding sequence is TGTGCCAGCAGCTCATGGACAGGTTTCCATGAGCAGTTCTTC. Full variable domain (rest looked up from reference TRBV7-9 and TRBJ2-1): DTGVSQNPRHKITKRGQNVTFRCDPISEHNRLYWYRQTLGQGPEFLTYFQNEAQLEKSRLLSDRFSAERPKGSFSTLEIQRTEQGDSAMYLCASSSWTGFHEQFFGPGTRLTVL.

A few counts support this clone. The chain's CDR3 is CANPPGCASTNEKLFF. Written as DNA, the CDR3 is TGTGCCAACCCTCCAGGGTGCGCCAGTACTAATGAAAAACTGTTTTTT. The J gene is TRBJ1-4, the V gene TRBV11-3; tentative D call: TRBD1 (5 bases). The V and J ends lost 10 bases and 2 bases respectively, with 20 bases between them. Germline V gene sequence: CDR1 SGHNT, CDR2 YENEEA. The CDR3 covers 16 residues.

This chain links TRBV6-5 with TRBJ2-7, with D tentatively TRBD1 (5 bases). The CDR3 is made up of 16 amino acids. Trimming pared 0 bases from V and 0 bases from J, leaving 12 bases between. Germline CDR1 and CDR2: MNHEY and SVGAGI. The CDR3 loop is CASSYSILGDSYEQYF. CDR3 coding DNA: TGTGCCAGCAGTTACTCGATCTTAGGGGACTCCTACGAGCAGTACTTC.